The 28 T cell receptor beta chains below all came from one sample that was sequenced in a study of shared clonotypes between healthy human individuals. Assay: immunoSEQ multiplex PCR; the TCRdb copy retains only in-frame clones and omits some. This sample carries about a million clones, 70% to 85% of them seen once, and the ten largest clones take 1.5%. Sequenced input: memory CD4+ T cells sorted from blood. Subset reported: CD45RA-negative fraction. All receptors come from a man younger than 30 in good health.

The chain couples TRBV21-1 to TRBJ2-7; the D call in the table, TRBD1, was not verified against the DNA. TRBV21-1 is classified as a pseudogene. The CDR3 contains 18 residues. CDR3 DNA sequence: TGTGCCAGCAACCGAGTCATCTGGGGACAGCTCCTGAACGACGAGCAGTACTTC. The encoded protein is CASNRVIWGQLLNDEQYF.

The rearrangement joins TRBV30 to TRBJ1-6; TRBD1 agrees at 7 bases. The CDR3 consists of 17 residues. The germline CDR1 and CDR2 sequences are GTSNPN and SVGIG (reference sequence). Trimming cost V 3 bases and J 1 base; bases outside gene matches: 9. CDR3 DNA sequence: TGTGCCTGGAGCAAAAGACAGGGTGTTTCCTATAATTCACCCCTCCACTTT. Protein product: CAWSKRQGVSYNSPLHF.

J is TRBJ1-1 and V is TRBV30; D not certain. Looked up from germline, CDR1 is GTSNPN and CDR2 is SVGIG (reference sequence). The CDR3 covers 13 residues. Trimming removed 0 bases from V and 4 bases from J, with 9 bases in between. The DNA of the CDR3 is TGTGCCTGGAGTGTACGGCCGGCCACTGAAGCTTTCTTT. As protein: CAWSVRPATEAFF.

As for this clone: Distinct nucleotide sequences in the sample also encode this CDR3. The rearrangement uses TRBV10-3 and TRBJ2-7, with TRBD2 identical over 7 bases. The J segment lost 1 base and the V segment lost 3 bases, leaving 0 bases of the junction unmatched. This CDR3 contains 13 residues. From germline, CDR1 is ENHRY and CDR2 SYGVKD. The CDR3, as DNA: TGTGCCATCAGTGACGGGGGGTCCTACGAGCAGTACTTC. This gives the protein CAISDGGSYEQYF.

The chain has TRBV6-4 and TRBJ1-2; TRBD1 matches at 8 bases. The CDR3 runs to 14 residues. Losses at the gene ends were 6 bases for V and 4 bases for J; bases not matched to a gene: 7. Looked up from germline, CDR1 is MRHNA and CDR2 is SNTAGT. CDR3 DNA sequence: TGTGCCAGCAGCCGCTCTACAGGGGGCTATGGCTACACCTTC. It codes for CASSRSTGGYGYTF.

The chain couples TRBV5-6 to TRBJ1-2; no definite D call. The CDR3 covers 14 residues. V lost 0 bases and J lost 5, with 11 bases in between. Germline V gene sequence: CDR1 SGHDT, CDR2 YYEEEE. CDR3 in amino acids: CASSLVGQKYGYTF. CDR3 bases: TGTGCCAGCAGCTTGGTCGGGCAGAAATATGGCTACACCTTC.

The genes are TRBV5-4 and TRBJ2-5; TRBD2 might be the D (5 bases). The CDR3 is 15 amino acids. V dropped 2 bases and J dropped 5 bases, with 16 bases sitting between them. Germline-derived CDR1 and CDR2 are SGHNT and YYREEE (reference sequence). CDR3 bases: TGTGCCAGCAGCTTTTCCAGACTAAGCTCCGAGACCCAGTACTTC. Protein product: CASSFSRLSSETQYF.

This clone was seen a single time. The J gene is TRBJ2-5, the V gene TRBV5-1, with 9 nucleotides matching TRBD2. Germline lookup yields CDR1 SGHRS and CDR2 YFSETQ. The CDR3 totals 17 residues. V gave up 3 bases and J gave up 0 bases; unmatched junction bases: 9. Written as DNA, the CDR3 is TGCGCCAGCAGCTCAGGCGGACTAGCGCTATACCAAGAGACCCAGTACTTC. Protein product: CASSSGGLALYQETQYF. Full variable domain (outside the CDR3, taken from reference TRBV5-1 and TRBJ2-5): KAGVTQTPRYLIKTRGQQVTLSCSPISGHRSVSWYQQTPGQGLQFLFEYFSETQRNKGNFPGRFSGRQFSNSRSEMNVSTLELGDSALYLCASSSGGLALYQETQYFGPGTRLLVL.

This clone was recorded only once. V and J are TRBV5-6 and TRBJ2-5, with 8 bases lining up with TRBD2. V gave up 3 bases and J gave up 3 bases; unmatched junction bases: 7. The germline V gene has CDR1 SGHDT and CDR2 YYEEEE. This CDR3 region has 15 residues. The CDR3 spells CASSSRTSWEETQYF. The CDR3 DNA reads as TGTGCCAGCAGCTCAAGGACTAGCTGGGAAGAGACCCAGTACTTC.

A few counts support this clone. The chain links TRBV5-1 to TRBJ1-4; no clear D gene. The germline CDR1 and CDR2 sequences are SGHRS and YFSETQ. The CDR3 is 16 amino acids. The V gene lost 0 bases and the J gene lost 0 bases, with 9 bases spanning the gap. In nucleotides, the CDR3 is TGCGCCAGCAGCTTGGGGCTTGTTGCAACTAATGAAAAACTGTTTTTT. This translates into CASSLGLVATNEKLFF.

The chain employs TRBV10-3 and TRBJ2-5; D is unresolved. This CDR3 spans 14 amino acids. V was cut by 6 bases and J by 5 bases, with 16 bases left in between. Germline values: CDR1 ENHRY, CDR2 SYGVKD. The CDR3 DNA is TGTGCCATCAGCCCCGACACAAGGGATGAGACCCAGTACTTC. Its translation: CAISPDTRDETQYF.

CDR3 in amino acids: CASREVQAAYGYTF. CDR3 nucleotide sequence: TGCGCCAGCCGCGAAGTCCAGGCTGCCTATGGCTACACCTTC. This chain joins TRBV5-1 and TRBJ1-2; no firm D call. Germline loops: CDR1 SGHRS, CDR2 YFSETQ. This CDR3 has 14 residues. V lost 7 bases and J 4 bases, leaving 17 bases between the germline ends.

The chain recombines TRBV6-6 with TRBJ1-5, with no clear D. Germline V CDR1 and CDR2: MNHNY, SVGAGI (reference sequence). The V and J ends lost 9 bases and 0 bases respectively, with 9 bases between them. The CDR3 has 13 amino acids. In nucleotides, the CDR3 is TGTGCCAGTCTAAGGGATAGCAATCAGCCCCAGCATTTT. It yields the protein CASLRDSNQPQHF.

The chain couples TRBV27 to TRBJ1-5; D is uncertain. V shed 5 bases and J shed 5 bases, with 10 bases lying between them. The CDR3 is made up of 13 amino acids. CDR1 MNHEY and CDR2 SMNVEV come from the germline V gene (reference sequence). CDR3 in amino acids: CASSLSKYQPQHF. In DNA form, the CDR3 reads TGTGCCAGCAGTCTTAGTAAGTATCAGCCCCAGCATTTT.

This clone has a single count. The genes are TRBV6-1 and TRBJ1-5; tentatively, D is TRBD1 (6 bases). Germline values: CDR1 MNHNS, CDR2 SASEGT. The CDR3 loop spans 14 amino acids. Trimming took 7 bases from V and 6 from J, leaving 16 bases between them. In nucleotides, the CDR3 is TGTGCCAGCAAAAAGGGGGGTGAGGGTCAGCCCCAGCATTTT. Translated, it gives CASKKGGEGQPQHF.

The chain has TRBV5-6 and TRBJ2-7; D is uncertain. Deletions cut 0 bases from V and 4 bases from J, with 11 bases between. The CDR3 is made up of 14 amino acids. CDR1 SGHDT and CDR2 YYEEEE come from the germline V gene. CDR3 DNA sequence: TGTGCCAGCAGCTTGGGGGGTGCGTGGTACGAGCAGTACTTC. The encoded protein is CASSLGGAWYEQYF.

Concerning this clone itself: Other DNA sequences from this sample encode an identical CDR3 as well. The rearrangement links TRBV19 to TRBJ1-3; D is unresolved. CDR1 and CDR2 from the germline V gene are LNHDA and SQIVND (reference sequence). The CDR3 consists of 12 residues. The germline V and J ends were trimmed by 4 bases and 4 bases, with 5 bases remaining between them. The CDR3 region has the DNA TGTGCCAGTAGTACATCCGGAAACACCATATATTTT. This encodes CASSTSGNTIYF.

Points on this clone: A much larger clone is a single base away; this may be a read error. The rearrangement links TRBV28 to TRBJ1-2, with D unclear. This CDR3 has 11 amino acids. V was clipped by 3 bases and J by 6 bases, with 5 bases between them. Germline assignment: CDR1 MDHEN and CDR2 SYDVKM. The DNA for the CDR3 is TGTGCCAGCAGTTTTTTGGATGGCTACACCTTC. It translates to CASSFLDGYTF.

CDR3 amino acids: CASRREALHF. The CDR3 DNA follows: TGTGCCAGCCGCCGAGAGGCCCTCCACTTT. This chain joins TRBV6-6 and TRBJ1-6, with D unresolved. Trimming removed 8 bases from V and 14 bases from J, with 10 bases in between. CDR1 and CDR2 (germline): MNHNY, SVGAGI (reference sequence). The CDR3 covers 10 residues.

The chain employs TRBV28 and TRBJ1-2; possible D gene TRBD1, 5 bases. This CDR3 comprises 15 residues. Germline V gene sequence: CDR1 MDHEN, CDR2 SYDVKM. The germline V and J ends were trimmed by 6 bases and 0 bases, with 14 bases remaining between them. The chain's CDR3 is CASRATGTTNYGYTF. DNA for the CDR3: TGTGCCAGCAGAGCCACAGGAACCACTAACTATGGCTACACCTTC.

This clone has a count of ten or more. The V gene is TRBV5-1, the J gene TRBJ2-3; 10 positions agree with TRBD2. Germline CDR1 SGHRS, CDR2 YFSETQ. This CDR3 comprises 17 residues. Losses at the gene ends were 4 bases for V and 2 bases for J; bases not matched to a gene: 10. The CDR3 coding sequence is TGCGCCAGCAGCGCTTTGCCTAGCGGGGGAGTCACAGATACGCAGTATTTT. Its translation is CASSALPSGGVTDTQYF. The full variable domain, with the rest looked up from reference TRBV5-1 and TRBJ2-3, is KAGVTQTPRYLIKTRGQQVTLSCSPISGHRSVSWYQQTPGQGLQFLFEYFSETQRNKGNFPGRFSGRQFSNSRSEMNVSTLELGDSALYLCASSALPSGGVTDTQYFGPGTRLTVL.

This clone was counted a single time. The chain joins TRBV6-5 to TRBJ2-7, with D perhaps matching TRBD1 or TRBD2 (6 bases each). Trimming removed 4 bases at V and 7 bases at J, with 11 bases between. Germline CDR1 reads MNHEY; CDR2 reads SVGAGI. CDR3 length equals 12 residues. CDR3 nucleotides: TGTGCCAGCAGTTTCCTAGGGGGGGAGCAGTACTTC. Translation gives CASSFLGGEQYF.

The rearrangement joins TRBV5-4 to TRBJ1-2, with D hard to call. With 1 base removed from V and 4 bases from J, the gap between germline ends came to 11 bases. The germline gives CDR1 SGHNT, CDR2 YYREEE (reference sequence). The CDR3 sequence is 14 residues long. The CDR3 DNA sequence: TGTGCCAGCAGCTTGCAGGAGGTGGGCTATGGCTACACCTTC. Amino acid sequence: CASSLQEVGYGYTF. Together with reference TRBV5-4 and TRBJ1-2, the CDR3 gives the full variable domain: ETGVTQSPTHLIKTRGQQVTLRCSSQSGHNTVSWYQQALGQGPQFIFQYYREEENGRGNFPPRFSGLQFPNYSSELNVNALELDDSALYLCASSLQEVGYGYTFGSGTRLTVV.

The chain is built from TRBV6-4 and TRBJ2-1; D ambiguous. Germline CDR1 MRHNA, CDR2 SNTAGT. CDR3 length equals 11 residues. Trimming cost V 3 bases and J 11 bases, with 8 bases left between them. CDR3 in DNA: TGTGCCAGCAGTGAAGGCCAGCAGCAGTTCTTC. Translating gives CASSEGQQQFF.

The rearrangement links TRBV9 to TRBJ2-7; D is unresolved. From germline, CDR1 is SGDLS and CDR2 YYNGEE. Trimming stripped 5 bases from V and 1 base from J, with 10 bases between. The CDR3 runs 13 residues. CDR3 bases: TGTGCCAGCAGTCCCGAAAGGTCCTACGAGCAGTACTTC. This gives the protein CASSPERSYEQYF.

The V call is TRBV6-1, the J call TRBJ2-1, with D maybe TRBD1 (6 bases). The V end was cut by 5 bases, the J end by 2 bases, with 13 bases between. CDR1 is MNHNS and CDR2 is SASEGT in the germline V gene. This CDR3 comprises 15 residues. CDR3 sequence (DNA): TGTGCCAGCAGTACAGGGTCGAGCACCTACAATGAGCAGTTCTTC. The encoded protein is CASSTGSSTYNEQFF.

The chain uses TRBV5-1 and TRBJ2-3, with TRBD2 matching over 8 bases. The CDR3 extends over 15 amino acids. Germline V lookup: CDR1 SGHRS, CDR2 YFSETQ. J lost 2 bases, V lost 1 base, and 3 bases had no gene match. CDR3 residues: CASSLFSGDTDTQYF. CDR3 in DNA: TGCGCCAGCAGCTTGTTTAGCGGGGACACAGATACGCAGTATTTT.

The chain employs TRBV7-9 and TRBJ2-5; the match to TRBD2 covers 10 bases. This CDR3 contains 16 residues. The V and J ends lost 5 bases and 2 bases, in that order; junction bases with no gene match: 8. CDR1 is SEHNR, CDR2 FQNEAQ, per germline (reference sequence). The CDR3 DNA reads TGTGCCAGCAGCCTTGGGGCTAGCGGGGGACAAGAGACCCAGTACTTC. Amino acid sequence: CASSLGASGGQETQYF.